One sample yielded the 3 T cell receptor beta chains listed below, sequenced in a study of blood T cell repertoires in COVID-19. TCRdb keeps only in-frame clones here, not all; method: immunoSEQ multiplex PCR. The sample holds about 520,000 clones, approximately 85% seen once. The sample consisted of peripheral blood. The receptors shown here come from a human donor in a cohort sampled during active COVID-19.

A single count supports this clone. V is TRBV19 and J is TRBJ1-2; 7 bases fit TRBD1. The CDR3 length is 16 residues. Germline values: CDR1 LNHDA, CDR2 SQIVND (reference sequence). Unmatched junction bases numbered 13, after V lost 3 bases and J lost 6 bases. CDR3 nucleotides: TGTGCCAGTAGTATGCCCGCCAGGGGGGAAAGACATGGCTACACCTTC. This encodes CASSMPARGERHGYTF.

The V gene is TRBV30, the J gene TRBJ2-7; D ambiguous. This CDR3 has 13 residues. Per the germline V gene, CDR1 is GTSNPN and CDR2 is SVGIG (reference sequence). With 0 bases removed from V and 3 bases from J, the gap between germline ends came to 9 bases. The CDR3 is CAWSVRRYYEQYF. CDR3 DNA: TGTGCCTGGAGTGTACGCAGGTACTACGAGCAGTACTTC.

CDR3 residues: CASSTRGEKLFF. For the CDR3, the DNA is TGTGCCAGTAGTACCAGGGGTGAAAAACTGTTTTTT. This chain uses TRBV19 with TRBJ1-4; D might be TRBD1 (6 bases). V dropped 4 bases and J dropped 7 bases, with 7 bases sitting between them. The germline V gene encodes CDR1 LNHDA and CDR2 SQIVND (reference sequence). CDR3 length equals 12 residues. Variable domain in full (rest from reference TRBV19 and TRBJ1-4): DGGITQSPKYLFRKEGQNVTLSCEQNLNHDAMYWYRQDPGQGLRLIYYSQIVNDFQKGDIAEGYSVSREKKESFPLTVTSAQKNPTAFYLCASSTRGEKLFFGSGTQLSVL.